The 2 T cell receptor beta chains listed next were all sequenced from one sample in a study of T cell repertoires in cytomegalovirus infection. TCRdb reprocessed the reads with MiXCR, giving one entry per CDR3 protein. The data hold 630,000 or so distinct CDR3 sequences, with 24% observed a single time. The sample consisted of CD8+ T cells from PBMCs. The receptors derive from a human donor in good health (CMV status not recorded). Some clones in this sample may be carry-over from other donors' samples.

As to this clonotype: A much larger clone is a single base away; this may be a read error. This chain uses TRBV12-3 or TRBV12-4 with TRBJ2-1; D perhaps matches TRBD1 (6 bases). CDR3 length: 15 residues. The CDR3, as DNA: TGTGTCAGCAGGGTTGGACGGACAGATTACAATGAGCAGTTCTTC. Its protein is CVSRVGRTDYNEQFF.

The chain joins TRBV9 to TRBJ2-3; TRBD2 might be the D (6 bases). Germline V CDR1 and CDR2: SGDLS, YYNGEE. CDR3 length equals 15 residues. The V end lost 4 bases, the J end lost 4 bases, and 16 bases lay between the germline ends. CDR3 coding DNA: TGTGCCAGCAGCCCGGGACTCACCAGAGCAGATACGCAGTATTTT. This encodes CASSPGLTRADTQYF. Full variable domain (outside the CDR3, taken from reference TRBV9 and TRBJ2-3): DSGVTQTPKHLITATGQRVTLRCSPRSGDLSVYWYQQSLDQGLQFLIQYYNGEERAKGNILERFSAQQFPDLHSELNLSSLELGDSALYFCASSPGLTRADTQYFGPGTRLTVL.